Below, 18 T cell receptor beta chains from the same sample are listed, as sequenced in a study of T cells in localized non-small cell lung cancer. Data came from immunoSEQ multiplex PCR; TCRdb stores just in-frame clones and leaves some out. The sample yields approximately 2,800 clones, approximately 30% seen once. Sequences were derived from normal lung tissue next to the tumor, sampled before any cancer treatment. The receptors originated from a female donor at least 60 years old with stage I squamous cell lung carcinoma.

This clone was seen only a few times. The rearrangement uses TRBV6-8 and TRBJ2-3; 11 bases match TRBD1. Germline CDR1 and CDR2: MNHGY and SAAAGT. With V trimmed by 5 bases and J by 6 bases, 7 bases remained unmatched. The CDR3 consists of 15 residues. Here the CDR3 DNA reads TGTGCCAGCAGTGGGACAGGGGGGAGTTTCGATACGCAGTATTTT. Translating it yields CASSGTGGSFDTQYF.

In this sample, this clone turned up a few times. The V and J genes are TRBV9 and TRBJ2-7; D unresolved. This CDR3 spans 13 amino acids. The germline gives CDR1 SGDLS, CDR2 YYNGEE. V lost 4 bases, J lost 5 bases, and 13 bases lay in between. CDR3 sequence: CASSLMDRDEQYF. CDR3 DNA sequence: TGTGCCAGCAGCCTCATGGACCGAGACGAGCAGTACTTC.

The chain couples TRBV28 to TRBJ1-1; 7 bases are a match to TRBD1. This CDR3 spans 15 amino acids. Germline V lookup: CDR1 MDHEN, CDR2 SYDVKM. V lost 5 bases to trimming and J lost 1 base; unmatched junction nucleotides: 7. Written as DNA, the CDR3 is TGTGCCAGCAGTCCAATCGACAGGGAGAACACTGAAGCTTTCTTT. Translated, it gives CASSPIDRENTEAFF.

The chain uses TRBV9 and TRBJ2-7, with unresolved D. Germline CDR1 SGDLS, CDR2 YYNGEE. The V gene lost 4 bases and the J gene lost 2 bases, with 10 bases spanning the gap. The CDR3 covers 13 residues. In DNA form, the CDR3 reads TGTGCCAGCAGCTTCTATCTCACCTACGAGCAGTACTTC. Protein: CASSFYLTYEQYF.

In this sample, this clone is medium-sized. The rearrangement links TRBV6-8 to TRBJ1-1; D is uncertain. Trimming left V 2 bases short and J 5 bases short, with 12 bases between. This CDR3 spans 14 amino acids. Looked up from germline, CDR1 is MNHGY and CDR2 is SAAAGT. CDR3 DNA sequence: TGTGCCAGCAGTTACGATGGATTTGGAACTGAAGCTTTCTTT. Its translation is CASSYDGFGTEAFF.

This clone was seen more than once but under ten times. CDR3: CAWSVDYSGNTIYF. The CDR3, as DNA: TGTGCCTGGAGTGTAGATTACTCTGGAAACACCATATATTTT. This rearrangement joins TRBV30 to TRBJ1-3; D is unclear. The V gene lost 0 bases and the J gene lost 0 bases, with 6 bases spanning the gap. The CDR3 has 14 residues. Germline-derived CDR1 and CDR2 are GTSNPN and SVGIG (reference sequence).

Only a few counts were recorded for this clone. CDR3 region: CASSLGGAGNQPQHF. Written as DNA, the CDR3 is TGCGCCAGCAGCTTGGGGGGCGCGGGCAATCAGCCCCAGCATTTT. V is TRBV5-1 and J is TRBJ1-5; tentative D call: TRBD1 (5 bases). The germline CDR1 and CDR2 sequences are SGHRS and YFSETQ. The CDR3 has 15 residues. Trimming took 0 bases from V and 2 from J, leaving 9 bases between them.

V gene TRBV30 combines with J gene TRBJ2-3; no definite D call. The CDR3 consists of 14 residues. Germline CDR1 reads GTSNPN; CDR2 reads SVGIG (reference sequence). V was trimmed by 4 bases and J by 0 bases, leaving 11 bases between them. CDR3 DNA sequence: TGTGCCTGGATCCCGGGCCCTAGCACAGATACGCAGTATTTT. It encodes CAWIPGPSTDTQYF.

This clone came up a few times. The V call is TRBV11-3, the J call TRBJ2-2; a weak D match, TRBD2 (5 bases). Trimming pared 5 bases from V and 4 bases from J, leaving 14 bases between. This CDR3 region has 15 residues. Looked up from germline, CDR1 is SGHNT and CDR2 is YENEEA. The CDR3 protein is CASSPAGVSTGELFF. Written as DNA, the CDR3 is TGTGCCAGCAGCCCAGCCGGGGTATCCACCGGGGAGCTGTTTTTT.

The chain is built from TRBV29-1 and TRBJ1-3, with TRBD1 matching 7 bases. The germline gives CDR1 SQVTM, CDR2 ANQGSEA. The CDR3 runs 13 residues. V lost 2 bases to trimming and J lost 3 bases; unmatched junction nucleotides: 1. The CDR3 DNA reads as TGCAGCGTTGAAACAGGGGTTGGAAACACCATATATTTT. Encoded protein: CSVETGVGNTIYF.

This clone has more than one count but fewer than ten. The rearrangement joins TRBV6-8 to TRBJ2-2, with D unresolved. Trimming took off 0 bases at V and 7 bases at J, with 6 bases between the two ends. The germline V gene has CDR1 MNHGY and CDR2 SAAAGT. The CDR3 is 13 amino acids. Here the CDR3 reads CASSYSADGELFF. CDR3 bases: TGTGCCAGCAGTTACTCGGCGGACGGGGAGCTGTTTTTT.

This clone appeared a few times. The gene calls are TRBV11-3 and TRBJ2-7; 9 bases fit TRBD1. V gave up 0 bases and J gave up 3 bases; unmatched junction bases: 6. The germline gives CDR1 SGHNT, CDR2 YENEEA. The CDR3 length is 16 residues. The CDR3 region is CASSLEPGQGFYEQYF. CDR3 coding DNA: TGTGCCAGCAGCTTAGAGCCGGGACAGGGATTCTACGAGCAGTACTTC.

This clone is deemed medium-sized. The chain has TRBV4-1 and TRBJ1-1; D may be TRBD1 (6 bases). CDR1 and CDR2 from the germline V gene are MGHRA and YSYEKL. The CDR3 is 16 residues long. V was shortened by 0 bases and J by 2 bases, with 13 bases between the two germline ends. Here the CDR3 reads CASSQEGRGANTEAFF. Written as DNA, the CDR3 is TGCGCCAGCAGCCAAGAGGGAAGGGGGGCCAACACTGAAGCTTTCTTT.

The chain's CDR3 is CASTSDRGSNQPQHF. CDR3 sequence (DNA): TGTGCCAGCACCTCGGACAGGGGGAGCAATCAGCCCCAGCATTTT. This chain uses TRBV28 with TRBJ1-5, with 10 positions matching TRBD1. The J segment lost 1 base and the V segment lost 7 bases, leaving 4 bases of the junction unmatched. This CDR3 spans 15 amino acids. Germline V lookup: CDR1 MDHEN, CDR2 SYDVKM.

The rearrangement uses TRBV9 and TRBJ1-1; 7 bases fit TRBD1. From germline, CDR1 is SGDLS and CDR2 YYNGEE. After removal of 5 bases from V and 5 bases from J, the junction contained 12 bases not matched to a gene. This CDR3 is built from 15 residues. CDR3 DNA sequence: TGTGCCAGCAGTCAAACGGACAGGTTTGGTACTGAAGCTTTCTTT. This codes for CASSQTDRFGTEAFF.

This clone was observed a few times. This chain joins TRBV6-8 and TRBJ2-1, with 8 bases identical to TRBD1. The CDR3 spans 14 residues. V lost 0 bases and J lost 5; bases outside the gene matches: 0. CDR1 is MNHGY and CDR2 is SAAAGT in the germline V gene. This chain's CDR3 is CASSYSTGDNEQFF. DNA of the CDR3: TGTGCCAGCAGTTACTCGACAGGGGACAATGAGCAGTTCTTC.

A few counts support this clone. J is TRBJ2-1 and V is TRBV6-8, with TRBD2 matching over 7 bases. Looked up from germline, CDR1 is MNHGY and CDR2 is SAAAGT. J lost 2 bases, V lost 10 bases, and 11 bases had no gene match. The CDR3 covers 15 residues. Here the CDR3 DNA reads TGTGCCACCTCCCGGACGGGGACTACCTACAATGAGCAGTTCTTC. Encoded protein: CATSRTGTTYNEQFF.

The chain is built from TRBV9 and TRBJ2-7, with a tentative D call TRBD2 (5 bases). The CDR3 consists of 16 residues. CDR1 and CDR2 (germline): SGDLS, YYNGEE. V was clipped by 3 bases and J by 0 bases, with 16 bases between them. The CDR3 here is CASSASTGVGSYEQYF. The CDR3 DNA sequence: TGTGCCAGCAGCGCATCAACCGGGGTAGGCTCCTACGAGCAGTACTTC.